The 28 T cell receptor beta chains reported below all come from one sample, sequenced in a study of post-analysis software for immune sequencing data. The library was made from cDNA and included unique molecular identifiers. TCRdb used MiXCR to reprocess the PCR reads, holding one entry per CDR3 protein. The repertoire consists of 550,000 to 700,000 distinct CDR3 sequences, with 44% occurring once and the leading ten covering more than 1.5%. Study-wide points: A few TRBV segments, TRBV5-6, TRBV5-1 and TRBV20-1 among them, were found more frequent in patients than controls.

These receptors are not linked to any known antigen. Sequencing input: blood. The receptors derive from a girl aged 10 to 17 with multiple sclerosis.

The chain joins TRBV7-7 to TRBJ1-4; a weak D match, TRBD1 (6 bases). The V end lost 5 bases, the J end lost 14 bases, and 18 bases lay between the germline ends. CDR3 length equals 13 residues. In germline, CDR1 is SSHAT, CDR2 FNYEAQ (reference sequence). CDR3 nucleotides: TGTGCCAGCAGCCCCCGAGAAGGGGGTGGCCTGTTTTTT. It translates to CASSPREGGGLFF.

The chain combines TRBV7-2 with TRBJ2-7; 7 bases are a match to TRBD2. The germline V gene has CDR1 SGHTA and CDR2 FQGNSA. The V and J ends lost 0 bases and 4 bases, in that order; junction bases with no gene match: 9. The CDR3 sequence is 16 residues long. The CDR3 is CASSLAGTTPFYEQYF. The CDR3 region has the DNA TGTGCCAGCAGCTTAGCGGGGACTACCCCCTTTTACGAGCAGTACTTC.

This sequence joins TRBV12-3 or TRBV12-4 and TRBJ2-3; 11 bases map to TRBD1. The CDR3 extends over 15 amino acids. V dropped 5 bases and J dropped 10; count of bases not matched to a gene: 11. The DNA of the CDR3 is TGTGCCAGCAGTCTCGGGACAGGGGGTGGAGGTGCGCAGTATTTT. Translation: CASSLGTGGGGAQYF.

The chain links TRBV20-1 to TRBJ1-1; tentative D call: TRBD1 (6 bases). Germline CDR1 and CDR2: DFQATT and SNEGSKA (reference sequence). V lost 6 bases to trimming and J lost 6 bases, with 14 bases between them. The CDR3 is 12 residues long. CDR3 amino acids: CSARQESPEAFF. In nucleotides, the CDR3 is TGCAGTGCCCGACAGGAGAGCCCTGAAGCTTTCTTT.

CDR3 region: CASSHGQLRQETQYF. DNA of the CDR3: TGTGCCAGCAGCCACGGCCAGCTTAGGCAAGAGACCCAGTACTTC. The chain is built from TRBV7-9 and TRBJ2-5; D unclear. V was pared by 5 bases and J by 2 bases, with 15 bases between. The CDR3 spans 15 residues. Germline V lookup: CDR1 SEHNR, CDR2 FQNEAQ (reference sequence).

The V call is TRBV20-1, the J call TRBJ2-5; 15 nucleotides agree with TRBD2. CDR1 and CDR2 (germline): DFQATT, SNEGSKA (reference sequence). Germline trimming cut 3 bases from V and 3 bases from J; bases unmatched to any gene: 5. The CDR3 sequence is 16 residues long. CDR3 region: CSARPGLAGGKETQYF. For the CDR3, the DNA is TGCAGTGCTAGGCCGGGACTAGCGGGGGGAAAAGAGACCCAGTACTTC.

The chain has TRBV10-3 and TRBJ1-1; TRBD1 might be the D (6 bases). Deletions cut 7 bases from V and 0 bases from J, with 12 bases between. Germline assignment: CDR1 ENHRY and CDR2 SYGVKD. CDR3 length: 14 amino acids. In DNA form, the CDR3 reads TGTGCCATCACTCCACAGGGCCTGAACACTGAAGCTTTCTTT. It is translated as CAITPQGLNTEAFF.

To note about this clonotype: Its ends do not fully match the called genes, so a read error is possible. V usage is TRBV6-6 and J usage is TRBJ2-5; D might be TRBD2 (6 bases). The CDR3 extends over 15 amino acids. Germline CDR1 reads MNHNY; CDR2 reads SVGAGI (reference sequence). CDR3 DNA sequence: TGTACCAGCAGTTACGGGTCGGGAGTAAGTGAGACCCAGTACTTC. Its protein product is CTSSYGSGVSETQYF.

This chain uses TRBV9 with TRBJ1-2; D is uncertain. Trimming removed 0 bases at V and 0 bases at J, with 6 bases between. Germline V gene data show CDR1 as SGDLS and CDR2 as YYNGEE. The CDR3 is 14 residues long. CDR3 sequence reads: CASSVGEANYGYTF. CDR3 coding DNA: TGTGCCAGCAGCGTAGGGGAGGCTAACTATGGCTACACCTTC.

The chain carries TRBV3-1 and TRBJ2-4; TRBD2 matches 14 bases. Germline lookup yields CDR1 LGHDT and CDR2 YNNKEL (reference sequence). Losses at the gene ends were 1 base for V and 1 base for J; bases not matched to a gene: 6. The CDR3 totals 19 residues. The CDR3 DNA reads as TGTGCCAGCAGCCAAGGACTAGCGGGAGGGTACCTGGCCAAAAACATTCAGTACTTC. It specifies CASSQGLAGGYLAKNIQYF. Full variable domain (rest looked up from reference TRBV3-1 and TRBJ2-4): DTAVSQTPKYLVTQMGNDKSIKCEQNLGHDTMYWYKQDSKKFLKIMFSYNNKELIINETVPNRFSPKSPDKAHLNLHINSLELGDSAVYFCASSQGLAGGYLAKNIQYFGAGTRLSVL.

V and J are TRBV27 and TRBJ2-7; D perhaps matches TRBD1 (5 bases). From germline, CDR1 is MNHEY and CDR2 SMNVEV (reference sequence). CDR3 size: 14 residues. V lost 4 bases and J lost 0, with 10 bases in between. The CDR3 sequence: CASSWQGGSYEQYF. CDR3 DNA sequence: TGTGCCAGCAGTTGGCAGGGTGGCTCCTACGAGCAGTACTTC.

J is TRBJ1-3 and V is TRBV4-1; D unresolved. V shed 1 base and J shed 4 bases, with 8 bases lying between them. Per germline, CDR1 MGHRA and CDR2 YSYEKL. The CDR3 consists of 14 residues. The DNA for the CDR3 is TGCGCCAGCAGCCAAGTCTCAGCCGGAAACACCATATATTTT. Protein: CASSQVSAGNTIYF.

This clonotype was observed a few times. The chain employs TRBV29-1 and TRBJ1-1, with D hard to call. The CDR3 is 14 amino acids. Trimming left V 4 bases short and J 3 bases short, with 15 bases between. Germline CDR1 and CDR2: SQVTM and ANQGSEA. The CDR3 DNA is TGCAGCGTTGTTGGGATTGTTGGGGACACTGAAGCTTTCTTT. This translates into CSVVGIVGDTEAFF.

The rearrangement uses TRBV5-6 and TRBJ1-1, with 9 bases matching TRBD1. The CDR3 loop spans 14 amino acids. Germline loops: CDR1 SGHDT, CDR2 YYEEEE. V was pared by 3 bases and J by 5 bases, with 5 bases of the junction left unmatched. The DNA for the CDR3 is TGTGCCAGCAGCTCGGACAGGGGAGGGACTGAAGCTTTCTTT. This encodes CASSSDRGGTEAFF.

In the case of this clonotype: At one end, the junction sequence differs from germline, possibly due to a read error. The rearrangement links TRBV10-3 to TRBJ2-5; D unclear. The germline gives CDR1 ENHRY, CDR2 SYGVKD. The CDR3 has 15 residues. For the CDR3, the DNA is TGTGCCATCAGCTTCGGAACCGGAGTAGGAGAGGCCCAGTACTTC. The encoded protein is CAISFGTGVGEAQYF.

This clonotype was seen only a few times. The J gene is TRBJ2-7, the V gene TRBV29-1, with TRBD2 matching 12 bases. The CDR3 spans 14 residues. Germline V gene sequence: CDR1 SQVTM, CDR2 ANQGSEA. Trimming removed 7 bases from V and 5 bases from J; junction bases left unmatched: 9. The CDR3, as DNA: TGCAGCGCCGGGGCACTAGCGGGAGGCCACGAGCAGTACTTC. Amino acid sequence: CSAGALAGGHEQYF.

The chain uses TRBV12-3 or TRBV12-4 and TRBJ2-6; D gene uncertain. Trimming took 8 bases from V and 0 from J, leaving 5 bases between them. This CDR3 is 13 amino acids long. The CDR3 loop reads CASEGSGANVLTF. CDR3 DNA: TGTGCCAGCGAAGGCTCTGGGGCCAACGTCCTGACTTTC.

This clonotype was recorded a few times. The rearrangement uses TRBV12-3 or TRBV12-4 and TRBJ1-5; the D is unclear. V was cut by 3 bases and J by 6 bases, with 12 bases left in between. CDR3 length equals 14 residues. The CDR3 sequence is CASSLARDTQPQHF. In DNA, the CDR3 is TGTGCCAGCAGTTTGGCAAGGGATACTCAGCCCCAGCATTTT.

A remark on this clonotype: At one of its ends the junction is not consistent with the germline gene, which may arise from a read error. This chain connects TRBV7-9 to TRBJ2-5; the match to TRBD1 covers 7 bases. The tail of the sequence fits TRBJ2-7 better, so the J call may be wrong. The CDR3 covers 15 residues. Germline V gene data show CDR1 as SEHNR and CDR2 as FQNEAQ (reference sequence). Here the CDR3 reads CVSSFTDRVGYEQYF. CDR3 coding DNA: TGTGTCAGCAGCTTCACCGACAGGGTGGGGTACGAGCAGTACTTC.

The gene calls are TRBV20-1 and TRBJ2-3; 9 positions agree with TRBD2. The CDR3 spans 16 residues. CDR1 is DFQATT and CDR2 is SNEGSKA in the germline V gene (reference sequence). Unmatched junction bases numbered 10, after V lost 0 bases and J lost 6 bases. The CDR3 DNA follows: TGCAGTGCTAGAGATTTTCGAGCGGGGGGTGGGGATACGCAGTATTTT. Amino acid sequence: CSARDFRAGGGDTQYF.

The chain joins TRBV11-2 to TRBJ1-2; no clear D. The CDR3 covers 12 residues. Germline V gives CDR1 SGHAT, CDR2 FQNNGV. V lost 4 bases and J lost 4, with 7 bases in between. Here the CDR3 reads CASSSEGYGYTF. The CDR3 DNA follows: TGTGCCAGCAGCTCGGAGGGCTATGGCTACACCTTC.

This chain joins TRBV5-1 and TRBJ2-5; a possible D gene is TRBD1 (6 bases). There are 16 residues in the CDR3. The V gene lost 4 bases and the J gene lost 4 bases, with 20 bases spanning the gap. CDR1 SGHRS and CDR2 YFSETQ come from the germline V gene. The CDR3 DNA sequence: TGCGCCAGCAGCCCAGGGGCTAGGGCCGATTCAGAGACCCAGTACTTC. Its protein is CASSPGARADSETQYF. The full variable domain, with the rest looked up from reference TRBV5-1 and TRBJ2-5, is KAGVTQTPRYLIKTRGQQVTLSCSPISGHRSVSWYQQTPGQGLQFLFEYFSETQRNKGNFPGRFSGRQFSNSRSEMNVSTLELGDSALYLCASSPGARADSETQYFGPGTRLLVL.

This clonotype was recorded a few times. The chain has TRBV5-1 and TRBJ1-5; possible D gene TRBD1, 5 bases. Germline V lookup: CDR1 SGHRS, CDR2 YFSETQ. With 2 bases removed from V and 4 bases from J, the gap between germline ends came to 7 bases. The CDR3 has 13 residues. CDR3 region: CASSFRGNQPQHF. The CDR3 DNA is TGCGCCAGCAGCTTCCGGGGGAATCAGCCCCAGCATTTT.

The chain has TRBV15 and TRBJ2-1, with TRBD1 matching over 9 bases. Unmatched junction bases numbered 4, after V lost 3 bases and J lost 10 bases. The CDR3 loop spans 13 amino acids. Germline V gene sequence: CDR1 LNHNV, CDR2 YYDKDF (reference sequence). The chain's CDR3 is CATSREGTGEQFF. CDR3 sequence (DNA): TGTGCCACCAGCAGGGAGGGGACAGGGGAGCAGTTCTTC.

This chain links TRBV20-1 with TRBJ2-5; D uncertain. The CDR3 contains 12 residues. Germline-derived CDR1 and CDR2 are DFQATT and SNEGSKA (reference sequence). The germline V and J ends were trimmed by 3 bases and 2 bases, with 7 bases remaining between them. In DNA form, the CDR3 reads TGCAGTGCTAGCAAAGATCAAGAGACCCAGTACTTC. As protein: CSASKDQETQYF.

J is TRBJ2-2 and V is TRBV6-6; 8 bases map to TRBD1. There are 15 residues in the CDR3. Germline CDR1 and CDR2: MNHNY and SVGAGI (reference sequence). V lost 4 bases to trimming and J lost 3 bases; unmatched junction nucleotides: 4. Here the CDR3 reads CASSSTGVHTGELFF. The CDR3 nucleotides read TGTGCCAGCAGTTCGACAGGGGTGCACACCGGGGAGCTGTTTTTT.

The table lists this clonotype with a few counts. The chain uses TRBV7-6 and TRBJ1-2, with unresolved D. The CDR3 covers 14 residues. CDR1 and CDR2 (germline): SGHVS, FNYEAQ. V was cut by 5 bases and J by 2 bases, with 12 bases left in between. CDR3 nucleotide sequence: TGTGCCAGCAGCCCGGCGGCGATAAACTATGGCTACACCTTC. Encoded protein: CASSPAAINYGYTF.

The V and J genes are TRBV6-5 and TRBJ1-1, with D perhaps matching TRBD1 (5 bases). CDR1 and CDR2 from the germline V gene are MNHEY and SVGAGI. The V end lost 2 bases, the J end lost 0 bases, and 13 bases lay between the germline ends. This CDR3 spans 16 amino acids. The CDR3 DNA sequence: TGTGCCAGCAGTTACAGTTTTCGACAGTTGAACACTGAAGCTTTCTTT. The encoded protein is CASSYSFRQLNTEAFF.